This T cell receptor beta chain derives from a study of tumor and adjacent non-tumor tissue in lung cancer. On the study more broadly: Some 3.9 million productive TCRbeta reads were obtained per sample on average.

A modified ARM-PCR protocol with three rounds of nested PCR amplified TCRbeta. TCRdb called the multiplex PCR reads again in MiXCR, with one record for every CDR3 protein. The sample includes 65,000 to 80,000 distinct CDR3 sequences, around 73% seen only once; the top ten take 28%. This clonotype was found many times. Its antigen is unknown. This CDR3 is built from 13 residues. Germline loops: CDR1 SGHRS, CDR2 YFSETQ. V dropped 4 bases and J dropped 4 bases, with 10 bases sitting between them. The template was RNA from unsorted bulk tissue. Between August and November 2014, newly diagnosed, chemotherapy-naive lung cancer patients underwent thoracic surgery in China. General study points: Normal lung showed higher cumulative top 100 clone frequency than tumor.

Sequencing was done on a sample of lung tumor tissue. The chain carries TRBV5-1 and TRBJ2-3; D not certain. This clonotype was sampled from a man aged 55-75 years with non-small cell lung cancer. The CDR3 region is CASSNRWADTQYF. The DNA of the CDR3 is TGCGCCAGCAGCAACCGGTGGGCAGATACGCAGTATTTT.